This T cell receptor beta chain was identified in a study of shared clonotypes between healthy human individuals. The junction had 6 bases not matched to a gene; V was cut back by 6 bases and J by 6 bases. The CDR3 runs 14 residues. Germline assignment: CDR1 MNHEY and CDR2 SMNVEV (reference sequence). Measured with immunoSEQ multiplex PCR; TCRdb has only the in-frame clones, and not every one. The sample carries around 610,000 clones, about 96% recorded once. CD45RO negativity and positive selection for CCR7 defined naive CD8 cells, a population that excluded terminally differentiated effector memory CD45RA+ cells.

Sequenced material: naive CD8+ T cells sorted from blood. The sequence was obtained from a woman aged 30 to 39 in good health. The rearrangement links TRBV27 to TRBJ2-7; 12 bases are shared with TRBD1. CDR3 in amino acids: CASSTGQGAREQYF. CDR3 in DNA: TGTGCCAGCAGCACGGGACAGGGGGCGCGCGAGCAGTACTTC.